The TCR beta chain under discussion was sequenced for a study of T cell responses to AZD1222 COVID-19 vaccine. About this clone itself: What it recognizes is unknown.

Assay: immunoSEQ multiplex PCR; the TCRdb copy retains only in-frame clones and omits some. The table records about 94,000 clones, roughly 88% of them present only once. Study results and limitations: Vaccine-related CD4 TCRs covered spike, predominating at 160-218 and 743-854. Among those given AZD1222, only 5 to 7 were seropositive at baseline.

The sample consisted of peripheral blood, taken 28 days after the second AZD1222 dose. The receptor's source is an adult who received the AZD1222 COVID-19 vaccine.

The CDR3 here is CASSQEVRGDGYTF. As DNA, the CDR3 is TGCGCCAGCAGCCAAGAAGTCAGGGGGGATGGCTACACCTTC. The chain has TRBV4-1 and TRBJ1-2; 7 bases fit TRBD1. CDR1 is MGHRA and CDR2 is YSYEKL in the germline V gene. Losses at the gene ends were 0 bases for V and 6 bases for J; bases not matched to a gene: 4. This CDR3 is 14 amino acids long.